Listed below are T cell receptor beta chains from one sample, sequenced in a study of T cells in Graves' hyperthyroidism and ophthalmopathy. From the multiplex PCR reads, TCRdb called clonotypes with MiXCR, one entry per CDR3 protein. The repertoire holds roughly 250,000 distinct CDR3 sequences, with approximately 20% as singletons. Material: blood. These receptors were obtained from a man between 25 and 39 years old with Graves' ophthalmopathy. Each CDR3 is given with its conserved first and last residue. Fields, in order: clone size, J gene, V gene, D gene, CDR3 protein, CDR3 DNA. D genes are given only for firm matches. Rows give clone size only sometimes, using once, few, many, or a class for an expanded clone.

.	TRBJ2-1	TRBV6-2/TRBV6-3	.	CASSPTRNPQKKQFF	TGTGCCAGCAGTCCCACAAGAAATCCACAAAAAAAGCAGTTCTTC
.	TRBJ1-4	TRBV24-1	.	CATSGQDSSTNEKLFF	TGTGCCACCAGTGGGCAAGACTCTTCAACTAATGAAAAACTGTTTTTT
many	TRBJ2-1	TRBV27	TRBD1	CASSRTGVSSYNEQFF	TGTGCCAGCAGCCGGACAGGGGTCAGCTCCTACAATGAGCAGTTCTTC
.	TRBJ2-1	TRBV5-1	.	CAPQASGIHEQFF	TGCGCCCCCCAAGCCTCCGGGATCCATGAGCAGTTCTTC
few	TRBJ2-2	TRBV2	.	CASHSGELFF	TGTGCCAGCCACTCCGGGGAGCTGTTTTTT
.	TRBJ1-4	TRBV7-6	.	CASSGTGDNEKLFF	TGTGCCAGCAGCGGAACCGGGGATAATGAAAAACTGTTTTTT
few	TRBJ1-4	TRBV6-1	.	CASGHYSTNEKLFF	TGTGCCAGCGGACACTATAGTACTAATGAAAAACTGTTTTTT
many	TRBJ1-1	TRBV6-1	.	CASTRGGPNTEAFF	TGTGCCAGCACCCGGGGCGGGCCGAACACTGAAGCTTTCTTT
.	TRBJ2-7	TRBV19	TRBD2	CASSAGTNVGEQYF	TGTGCCAGTAGTGCCGGGACTAATGTCGGCGAGCAGTACTTC
many	TRBJ1-2	TRBV12-3/TRBV12-4	.	CASSRDRLGYTF	TGTGCCAGCAGTAGGGACCGTCTAGGCTACACCTTC
once	TRBJ2-7	TRBV5-1	.	CASSPPLLPYEQYF	TGCGCCAGCAGCCCCCCGCTACTACCCTACGAGCAGTACTTC
.	TRBJ1-3	TRBV11-3	.	CASSLQRTGAGNTIYF	TGTGCCAGCAGCCTACAAAGGACGGGGGCAGGAAACACCATATATTTT
.	TRBJ2-7	TRBV20-1	.	CSAREAEQGPTPYEQYF	TGCAGCGCTAGAGAGGCCGAACAGGGCCCCACACCTTACGAGCAGTACTTC
.	TRBJ2-3	TRBV13	TRBD2	CASSFRTSGQTDTQYF	TGTGCCAGCAGCTTCCGGACTAGCGGGCAGACAGATACGCAGTATTTT
few	TRBJ2-1	TRBV28	.	CASSLGLGGREQFF	TGTGCCAGCAGTTTAGGGCTTGGGGGCCGTGAGCAGTTCTTC
many	TRBJ2-7	TRBV20-1	.	CSARAGTREQYF	TGCAGTGCTAGAGCCGGGACTCGGGAGCAGTACTTC
.	TRBJ2-7	TRBV11-3	.	CASSFYSDGSYEQYF	TGTGCCAGCAGCTTTTACAGTGATGGGTCCTACGAGCAGTACTTC
.	TRBJ1-1	TRBV6-1	.	CASTLPGLNTEAFF	TGTGCCAGCACCCTCCCGGGCTTGAACACTGAAGCTTTCTTT
many	TRBJ2-3	TRBV2	TRBD2	CASSEASGRALITDTQYF	TGTGCCAGCAGTGAGGCTAGCGGGAGGGCCCTAATCACAGATACGCAGTATTTT
few	TRBJ2-2	TRBV5-1	.	CASSLEYSGGELFF	TGCGCCAGCAGCTTGGAATACTCGGGCGGGGAGCTGTTTTTT
many	TRBJ2-7	TRBV18	.	CASSPTLYEQYF	TGTGCCAGCTCACCAACTCTATACGAGCAGTACTTC
many	TRBJ1-1	TRBV6-5	.	CASSYPSMNTEAFF	TGTGCCAGCAGTTACCCCTCCATGAACACTGAAGCTTTCTTT
many	TRBJ2-6	TRBV5-8	.	CASSIGSFSGANVLTF	TGTGCCAGCAGCATCGGGTCTTTTTCTGGGGCCAACGTCCTGACTTTC
.	TRBJ2-1	TRBV29-1	TRBD1	CSVARQGSYNEQFF	TGCAGCGTTGCCCGACAGGGCTCCTACAATGAGCAGTTCTTC
few	TRBJ1-3	TRBV10-3	.	CAISESSGLLSGNTIYF	TGTGCCATCAGTGAGTCGTCAGGACTCCTCTCTGGAAACACCATATATTTT
.	TRBJ2-7	TRBV19	TRBD1	CASRSPRTGVHEQYF	TGTGCCAGTAGATCCCCGAGGACAGGGGTCCACGAGCAGTACTTC
few	TRBJ2-3	TRBV28	TRBD2	CASSFGGRVGDTQYF	TGTGCCAGCAGTTTTGGCGGGAGGGTGGGGGATACGCAGTATTTT
few	TRBJ1-5	TRBV28	.	CASSLLPDNQPQHF	TGTGCCAGCAGTTTATTGCCAGATAATCAGCCCCAGCATTTT
once	TRBJ1-4	TRBV9	.	CASSPDGSKGGSEKLFF	TGTGCCAGCAGCCCCGACGGGTCCAAAGGGGGATCTGAAAAACTGTTTTTT
many	TRBJ1-5	TRBV12-3/TRBV12-4	TRBD1	CASSLGTGGAQPQHF	TGTGCCAGCAGTCTGGGGACAGGGGGAGCTCAGCCCCAGCATTTT
many	TRBJ2-5	TRBV11-3	.	CASSFRGRETQYF	TGTGCCAGCAGCTTCAGGGGACGGGAGACCCAGTACTTC
few	TRBJ2-1	TRBV3-1	TRBD2	CASSQARLALAQFF	TGTGCCAGCAGCCAAGCCCGACTAGCCCTCGCGCAGTTCTTC
.	TRBJ2-1	TRBV10-3	.	CAISESAIGTWSEQFF	TGTGCCATCAGTGAGTCGGCCATAGGAACGTGGAGTGAGCAGTTCTTC
.	TRBJ1-2	TRBV6-1	TRBD1	CASSSGTGAAGAYGYTF	TGTGCCAGCAGTTCCGGGACAGGGGCTGCCGGAGCCTATGGCTACACCTTC
.	TRBJ1-1	TRBV7-3	.	CASRIQGTEAFF	TGTGCCAGCAGGATACAGGGTACTGAAGCTTTCTTT
.	TRBJ2-3	TRBV20-1	.	CSASGSRRWTDTQYF	TGCAGTGCTAGCGGGTCGAGGAGGTGGACAGATACGCAGTATTTT
.	TRBJ2-7	TRBV5-8	TRBD2	CASSSSGTSGAEQYF	TGTGCCAGCAGCTCCTCCGGGACTAGCGGTGCCGAGCAGTACTTC
.	TRBJ2-7	TRBV11-2	TRBD1	CASSRGGPLDEQYF	TGTGCCAGCAGCAGAGGGGGCCCCCTGGACGAGCAGTACTTC
few	TRBJ1-6	TRBV12-3/TRBV12-4	.	CASSFGQGGFRSPLHF	TGTGCCAGCAGTTTTGGGCAGGGAGGTTTTAGATCACCCCTCCACTTT
.	TRBJ2-2	TRBV5-1	TRBD2	CASSTVTSGTGELFF	TGCGCCAGCAGCACCGTAACTAGCGGCACCGGGGAGCTGTTTTTT
.	TRBJ2-7	TRBV29-1	.	CSVEKSPSEQYF	TGCAGCGTTGAAAAATCCCCTTCCGAGCAGTACTTC
many	TRBJ2-1	TRBV3-1	TRBD2	CASSQELAGVHEQFF	TGTGCCAGCAGCCAAGAGCTAGCGGGAGTTCATGAGCAGTTCTTC
many	TRBJ2-3	TRBV2	TRBD2	CASSVTSGTTQYF	TGTGCCAGCAGTGTTACTAGCGGGACAACGCAGTATTTT
.	TRBJ1-2	TRBV28	TRBD1	CASSCTRGRLCSRNGYTF	TGTGCCAGCAGTTGCACCAGGGGGCGATTATGTAGTCGAAATGGCTACACCTTC
.	TRBJ2-1	TRBV7-2	TRBD2	CASSLYGLAPYNEQFF	TGTGCCAGCAGCTTATACGGACTAGCGCCCTACAATGAGCAGTTCTTC
few	TRBJ2-2	TRBV5-1	.	CASHPTGSPGTGELFF	TGCGCCAGCCACCCAACGGGAAGCCCCGGCACCGGGGAGCTGTTTTTT